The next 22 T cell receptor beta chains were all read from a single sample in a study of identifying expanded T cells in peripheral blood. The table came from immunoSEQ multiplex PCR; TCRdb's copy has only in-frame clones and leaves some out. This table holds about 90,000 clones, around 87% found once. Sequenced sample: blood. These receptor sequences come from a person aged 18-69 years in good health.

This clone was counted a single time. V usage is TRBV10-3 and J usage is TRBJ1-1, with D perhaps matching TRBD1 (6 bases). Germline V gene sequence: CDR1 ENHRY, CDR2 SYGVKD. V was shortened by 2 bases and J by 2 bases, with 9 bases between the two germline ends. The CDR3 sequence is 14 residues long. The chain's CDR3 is CAISEGQRNTEAFF. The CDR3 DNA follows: TGTGCCATCAGTGAGGGACAGCGAAACACTGAAGCTTTCTTT.

The CDR3 DNA reads TGCAGCGTTGAGTTCGGCAGCGTCTACGAGCAGTACTTC. It translates to CSVEFGSVYEQYF. The chain couples TRBV29-1 to TRBJ2-7; no clear D. The CDR3 runs 13 residues. Germline-derived CDR1 and CDR2 are SQVTM and ANQGSEA. Between the trimmed V and J ends, which lost 3 bases and 3 bases, there was a span of 12 bases.

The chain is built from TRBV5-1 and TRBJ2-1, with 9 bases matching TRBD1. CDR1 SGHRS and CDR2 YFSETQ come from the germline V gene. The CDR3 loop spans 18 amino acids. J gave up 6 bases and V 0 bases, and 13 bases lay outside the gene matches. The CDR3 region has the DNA TGCGCCAGCAGCTTGGCCGGGGGACAGGGAGCGTTCTTCAATGAGCAGTTCTTC. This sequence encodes CASSLAGGQGAFFNEQFF. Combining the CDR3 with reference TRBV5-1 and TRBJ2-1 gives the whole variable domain KAGVTQTPRYLIKTRGQQVTLSCSPISGHRSVSWYQQTPGQGLQFLFEYFSETQRNKGNFPGRFSGRQFSNSRSEMNVSTLELGDSALYLCASSLAGGQGAFFNEQFFGPGTRLTVL.

CDR3 residues: CASSQAPNSGGRTDTQYF. The CDR3 DNA sequence: TGTGCCAGCAGCCAAGCCCCAAATAGCGGGGGGCGCACAGATACGCAGTATTTT. The chain is built from TRBV4-2 and TRBJ2-3; 10 bases match TRBD2. CDR1 and CDR2 (germline): LGHNA, YNFKEQ. The CDR3 contains 18 residues. The trim removed 1 base at V and 1 base at J, leaving 8 bases unmatched.

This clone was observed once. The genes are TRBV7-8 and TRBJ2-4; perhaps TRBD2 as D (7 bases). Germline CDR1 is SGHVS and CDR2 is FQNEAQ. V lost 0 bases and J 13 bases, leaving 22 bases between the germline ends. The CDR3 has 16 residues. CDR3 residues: CASSLARDSRGALQYF. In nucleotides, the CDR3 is TGTGCCAGCAGCTTAGCCCGGGACTCCCGGGGGGCCCTGCAGTACTTC.

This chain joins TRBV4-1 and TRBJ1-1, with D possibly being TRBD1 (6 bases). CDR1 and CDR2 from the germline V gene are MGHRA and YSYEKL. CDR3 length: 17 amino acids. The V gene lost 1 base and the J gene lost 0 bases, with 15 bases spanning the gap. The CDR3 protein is CASSQGLGDRLNTEAFF. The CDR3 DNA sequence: TGCGCCAGCAGCCAAGGGTTGGGAGACAGGTTGAACACTGAAGCTTTCTTT.

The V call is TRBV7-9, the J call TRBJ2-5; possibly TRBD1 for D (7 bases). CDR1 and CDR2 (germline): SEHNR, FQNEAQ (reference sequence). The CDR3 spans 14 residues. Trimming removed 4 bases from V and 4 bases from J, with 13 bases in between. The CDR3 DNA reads TGTGCCAGCAGCTCGACAGGGACTGGAGAGACCCAGTACTTC. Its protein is CASSSTGTGETQYF.

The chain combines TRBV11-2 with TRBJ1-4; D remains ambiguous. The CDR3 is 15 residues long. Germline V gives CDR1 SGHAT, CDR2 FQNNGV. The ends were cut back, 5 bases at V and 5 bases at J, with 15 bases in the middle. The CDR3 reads CASSPGVMGNEKLFF. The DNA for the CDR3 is TGTGCCAGCAGCCCTGGAGTAATGGGGAATGAAAAACTGTTTTTT.

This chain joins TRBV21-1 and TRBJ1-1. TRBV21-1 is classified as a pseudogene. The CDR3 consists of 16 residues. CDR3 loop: CASSKQKTLQNTEAFF. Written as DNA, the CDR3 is TGTGCCAGCAGCAAACAGAAAACTCTTCAGAACACTGAAGCTTTCTTT.

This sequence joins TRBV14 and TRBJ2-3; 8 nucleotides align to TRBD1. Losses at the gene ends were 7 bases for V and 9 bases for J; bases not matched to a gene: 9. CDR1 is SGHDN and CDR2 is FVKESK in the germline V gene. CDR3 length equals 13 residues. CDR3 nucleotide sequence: TGTGCCAGCACCAGGGGGCACGGAACGACGCAGTATTTT. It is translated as CASTRGHGTTQYF.

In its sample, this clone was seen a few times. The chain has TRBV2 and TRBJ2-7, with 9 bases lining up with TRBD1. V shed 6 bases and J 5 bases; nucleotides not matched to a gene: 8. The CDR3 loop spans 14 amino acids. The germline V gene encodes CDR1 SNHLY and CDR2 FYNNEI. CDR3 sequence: CASSTGTGTNEQYF. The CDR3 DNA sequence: TGTGCCAGCAGCACCGGGACAGGGACCAACGAGCAGTACTTC.

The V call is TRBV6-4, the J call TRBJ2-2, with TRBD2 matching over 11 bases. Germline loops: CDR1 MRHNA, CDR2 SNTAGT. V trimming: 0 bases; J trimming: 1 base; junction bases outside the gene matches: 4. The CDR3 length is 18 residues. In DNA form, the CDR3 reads TGTGCCAGCAGTGACTCCGGTAGCGGGGGGGAGAACACCGGGGAGCTGTTTTTT. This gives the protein CASSDSGSGGENTGELFF.

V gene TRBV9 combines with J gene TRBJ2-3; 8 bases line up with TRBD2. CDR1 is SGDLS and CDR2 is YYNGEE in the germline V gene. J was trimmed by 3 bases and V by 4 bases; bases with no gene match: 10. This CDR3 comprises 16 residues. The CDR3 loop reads CASSTLAGYETDTQYF. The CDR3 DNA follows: TGTGCCAGCAGCACCCTAGCGGGTTATGAGACAGATACGCAGTATTTT.

The CDR3 DNA reads TGTGCCAGCTTTCGGGACACGACTTCGGGCTACACCTTC. It is translated as CASFRDTTSGYTF. This chain joins TRBV5-6 and TRBJ1-2; weak D call: TRBD1 (6 bases). The CDR3 extends over 13 amino acids. Per germline, CDR1 SGHDT and CDR2 YYEEEE. With 7 bases removed from V and 8 bases from J, the gap between germline ends came to 18 bases.

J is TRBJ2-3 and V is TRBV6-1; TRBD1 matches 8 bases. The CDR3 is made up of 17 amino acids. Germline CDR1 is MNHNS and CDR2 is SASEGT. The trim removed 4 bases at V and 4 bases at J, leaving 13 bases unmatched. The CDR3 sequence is CASSVRKRQGTSDTQYF. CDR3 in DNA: TGTGCCAGCAGTGTTCGAAAGAGACAGGGGACGTCAGATACGCAGTATTTT.

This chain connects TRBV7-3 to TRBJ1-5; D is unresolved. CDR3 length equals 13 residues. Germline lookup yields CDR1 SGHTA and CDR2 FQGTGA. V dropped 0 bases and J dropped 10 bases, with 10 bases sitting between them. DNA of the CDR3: TGTGCCAGCAGCTTAACGCCCAAGGTCCCCCAGCATTTT. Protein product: CASSLTPKVPQHF. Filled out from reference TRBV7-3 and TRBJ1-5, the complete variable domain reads GAGVSQTPSNKVTEKGKYVELRCDPISGHTALYWYRQSLGQGPEFLIYFQGTGAADDSGLPNDRFFAVRPEGSVSTLKIQRTERGDSAVYLCASSLTPKVPQHFGDGTRLSIL.

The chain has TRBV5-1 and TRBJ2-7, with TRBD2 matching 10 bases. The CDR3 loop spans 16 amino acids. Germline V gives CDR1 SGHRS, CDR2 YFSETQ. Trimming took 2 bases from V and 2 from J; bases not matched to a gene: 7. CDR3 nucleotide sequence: TGCGCCAGCAGCTTTGGGATCCTAGCGGGGGCCTACGAGCAGTACTTC. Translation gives CASSFGILAGAYEQYF.

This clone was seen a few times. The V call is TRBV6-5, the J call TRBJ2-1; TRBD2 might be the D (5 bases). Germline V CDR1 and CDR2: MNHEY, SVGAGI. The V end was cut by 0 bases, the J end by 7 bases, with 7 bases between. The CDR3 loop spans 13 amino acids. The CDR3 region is CASSYSRGNEQFF. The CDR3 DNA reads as TGTGCCAGCAGTTACTCGAGAGGGAATGAGCAGTTCTTC.

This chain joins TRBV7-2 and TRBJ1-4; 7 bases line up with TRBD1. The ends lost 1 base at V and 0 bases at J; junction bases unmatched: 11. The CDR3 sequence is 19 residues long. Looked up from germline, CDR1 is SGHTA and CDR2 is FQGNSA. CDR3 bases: TGTGCCAGCAGCTTAGGACCGGGACAGAGATATGCAACTAATGAAAAACTGTTTTTT. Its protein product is CASSLGPGQRYATNEKLFF.

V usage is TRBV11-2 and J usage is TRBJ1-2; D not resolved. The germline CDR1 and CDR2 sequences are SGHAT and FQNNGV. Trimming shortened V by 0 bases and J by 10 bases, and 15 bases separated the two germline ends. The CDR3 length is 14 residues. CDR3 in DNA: TGTGCCAGCAGCTTAGATCGCGGCAGACTCACCTACACCTTC. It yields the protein CASSLDRGRLTYTF.

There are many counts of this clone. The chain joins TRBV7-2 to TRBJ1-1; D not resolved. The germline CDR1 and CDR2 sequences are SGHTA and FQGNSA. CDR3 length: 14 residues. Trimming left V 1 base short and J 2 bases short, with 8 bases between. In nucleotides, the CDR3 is TGTGCCAGCAGCTTAGATCGCTTTAACACTGAAGCTTTCTTT. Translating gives CASSLDRFNTEAFF.

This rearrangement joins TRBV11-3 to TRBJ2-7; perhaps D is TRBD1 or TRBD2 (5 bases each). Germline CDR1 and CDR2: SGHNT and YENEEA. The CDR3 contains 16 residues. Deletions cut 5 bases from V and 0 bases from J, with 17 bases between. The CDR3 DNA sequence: TGTGCCAGCAGCCCCGACCGGGGCCTGAGCTCCTACGAGCAGTACTTC. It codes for CASSPDRGLSSYEQYF.